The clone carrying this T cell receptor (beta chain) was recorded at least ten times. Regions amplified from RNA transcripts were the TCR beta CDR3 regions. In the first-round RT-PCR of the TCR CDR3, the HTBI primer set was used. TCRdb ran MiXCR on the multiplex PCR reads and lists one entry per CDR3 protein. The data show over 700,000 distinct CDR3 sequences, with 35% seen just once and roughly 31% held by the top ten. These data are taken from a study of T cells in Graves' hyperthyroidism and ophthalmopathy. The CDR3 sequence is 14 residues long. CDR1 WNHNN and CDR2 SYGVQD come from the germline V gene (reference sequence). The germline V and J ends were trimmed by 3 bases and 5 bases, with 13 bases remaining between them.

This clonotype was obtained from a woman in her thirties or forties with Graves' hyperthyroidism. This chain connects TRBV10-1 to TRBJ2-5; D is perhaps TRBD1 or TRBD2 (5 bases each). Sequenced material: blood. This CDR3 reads CASSEGTNGETQYF. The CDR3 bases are TGCGCCAGCAGTGAAGGGACGAACGGGGAGACCCAGTACTTC.